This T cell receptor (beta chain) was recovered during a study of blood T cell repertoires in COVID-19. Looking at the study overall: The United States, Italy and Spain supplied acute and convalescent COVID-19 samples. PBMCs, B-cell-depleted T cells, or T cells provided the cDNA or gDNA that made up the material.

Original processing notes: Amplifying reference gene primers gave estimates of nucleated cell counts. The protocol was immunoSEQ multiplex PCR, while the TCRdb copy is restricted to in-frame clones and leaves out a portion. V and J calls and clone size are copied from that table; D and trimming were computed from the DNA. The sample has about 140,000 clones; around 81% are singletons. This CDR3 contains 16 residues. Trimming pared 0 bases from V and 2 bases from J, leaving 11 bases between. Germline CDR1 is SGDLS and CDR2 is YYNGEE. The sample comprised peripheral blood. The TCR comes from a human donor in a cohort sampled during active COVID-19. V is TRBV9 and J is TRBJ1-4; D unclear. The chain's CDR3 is CASSVGVGSTNEKLFF. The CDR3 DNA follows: TGTGCCAGCAGCGTAGGTGTTGGGAGTACTAATGAAAAACTGTTTTTT.